Described below is a single T cell receptor beta chain sequence and its context. What it binds is not known. Samples came from axillary lymph nodes draining the breast cancer. The data originate from a study of breast tumors, draining lymph nodes, adjacent tissues. The CDR3 consists of 11 residues. The germline V gene encodes CDR1 MNHNY and CDR2 SVGAGI (reference sequence). Trimming took off 6 bases at V and 9 bases at J, with 11 bases between the two ends. TCRdb re-called the multiplex PCR reads with MiXCR, one entry per CDR3 protein. The data show approximately 230,000 distinct CDR3 sequences, with nearly 35% seen just once and over 3.5% held by the top ten. Broader study findings: That most tumor T cells come from lymph nodes remained unproven. Tumor repertoires ranked between lymph nodes and nontumor tissue in diversity, with V and J gene preferences. Findings are consistent with lymph node origin and intratumoral expansion of most tumor T cells.

This TCR derives from a female donor with breast cancer. Some clones in this sample may be carry-over from other donors' samples. The chain is built from TRBV6-6 and TRBJ2-5; no definite D call. Sequencing input: axillary lymph node tissue. This CDR3 is CASRAGLAQYF. The CDR3 DNA is TGTGCCAGCAGGGCCGGGTTAGCCCAGTACTTC.